The table lists the clone carrying this T cell receptor (beta chain) with a few counts. Its antigen is currently unknown. The data originate from a study of memory CD4+ T cells and cytomegalovirus serostatus. Study at large: Of the healthy Belgian adults, eight or nine were CMV seropositive and about 24 seronegative. General study points: Each of 67 CMV-associated TCRbeta sequences occurred in one to five individuals.

The sort gate was single viable CD3+CD4+CD8-CD45RO+ cells for memory CD4+ T cells. After thawing, CD4+ T cells were positively selected. Germline V gene data show CDR1 as SGHVS and CDR2 as FNYEAQ. V lost 3 bases, J lost 2 bases, and 12 bases lay in between. There are 15 residues in the CDR3. As handled by the study authors: After removing out-of-frame reads, approximately 2 million distinct TCRbeta sequences remained. The table came from immunoSEQ multiplex PCR; TCRdb's copy has only in-frame clones and leaves some out. That table is the source of V, J and clone size, and D and trimming were worked out from the DNA. The sample has 45,000 to 65,000 clones, about three quarters seen once.

The chain couples TRBV7-6 to TRBJ2-3, with a weak D call TRBD2 (6 bases). Sequenced material: memory CD4+ T cells from blood. This sequence was found in an adult in good health and CMV-seropositive. The CDR3 DNA reads as TGTGCCAGCAGCTTTAGCGGCCGAGACACAGATACGCAGTATTTT. It translates to CASSFSGRDTDTQYF. Looking up the rest from reference TRBV7-6 and TRBJ2-3 gives the full variable domain: GAGVSQSPRYKVTKRGQDVALRCDPISGHVSLYWYRQALGQGPEFLTYFNYEAQQDKSGLPNDRFSAERPEGSISTLTIQRTEQRDSAMYRCASSFSGRDTDTQYFGPGTRLTVL.